These 5 T cell receptor beta chains were sequenced from one sample in a study of tumor and adjacent non-tumor tissue in lung cancer. RNA was extracted from bulk tissue without any cell sorting. TCRbeta libraries were built with three rounds of nested PCR, modified from ARM-PCR. TCRdb reprocessed the multiplex PCR reads with MiXCR, giving one entry per CDR3 protein. The sample has about 140,000 distinct CDR3 sequences, approximately 70% seen once. Sequenced material: lung tumor tissue. The receptor set was obtained from a man between 60 and 70 years old with small cell lung cancer.

This clonotype was detected only once. The CDR3 nucleotides read TGTGCCAGCATTCCTTCCGGGGGATGCTTTGAAGCTTTCTTT. Amino acids: CASIPSGGCFEAFF. The chain couples TRBV6-5 to TRBJ1-1; D may be TRBD1 (5 bases). In germline, CDR1 is MNHEY, CDR2 SVGAGI. Trimming removed 7 bases from V and 7 bases from J, with 19 bases in between. The CDR3 is 14 residues long.

Note on this clonotype: A read error may explain this, as a much larger clone is one base away. This chain links TRBV28 with TRBJ2-7; 10 bases line up with TRBD1. Germline-derived CDR1 and CDR2 are MDHEN and SYDVKM. The length of the CDR3 is 14 residues. The V gene end was trimmed by 6 bases and the J gene end by 4 bases; junction bases not matched to a gene: 6. The CDR3 sequence is CASRHPGQGYEQYF. The CDR3 nucleotides are TGTGCCAGCAGACACCCGGGACAGGGGTACGAGCAGTACTTC.

Of note for this clonotype: A clone one base away is much larger, so this may be a read error. V and J are TRBV10-3 and TRBJ2-3; possibly TRBD1 for D (6 bases). Germline loops: CDR1 ENHRY, CDR2 SYGVKD. This CDR3 region has 15 residues. This CDR3 is CAIDRQGSSKDTQYF. Written as DNA, the CDR3 is TGTGCCATAGACCGGCAGGGGTCTAGCAAAGATACGCAGTATTTT.

This clonotype was detected only a few times. The J gene is TRBJ1-1, the V gene TRBV5-4; 11 bases are shared with TRBD1. V lost 4 bases to trimming and J lost 6 bases; unmatched junction nucleotides: 5. Germline CDR1 reads SGHNT; CDR2 reads YYREEE (reference sequence). The CDR3 extends over 14 amino acids. The CDR3 spells CASSHGQGAAEAFF. CDR3 nucleotide sequence: TGTGCCAGCAGCCATGGACAGGGGGCTGCTGAAGCTTTCTTT.

The chain links TRBV20-1 to TRBJ1-6, with a possible D match to TRBD1 (6 bases). The germline CDR1 and CDR2 sequences are DFQATT and SNEGSKA (reference sequence). The V gene lost 4 bases and the J gene lost 16 bases, with 26 bases spanning the gap. CDR3 size: 15 residues. For the CDR3, the DNA is TGCAGTGCTACAATCCCGGGACACGGAAATTCACATCTCCACTTT. As protein: CSATIPGHGNSHLHF.